Listed below are T cell receptor beta chains from one sample, sequenced in a study of blood T cell repertoires in COVID-19. Assay: immunoSEQ multiplex PCR; the TCRdb copy retains only in-frame clones and omits some. The table has 80,000 to 100,000 clones, around 90% seen once. The specimen was peripheral blood. All receptors come from a man aged 50 to 60 with COVID-19, enrolled during active disease. Each CDR3 is given with its conserved first and last residue. The D gene is left open where the match is weak. Size values are once, few and many counts, or a class for expanded clones, and some rows have none.

D,V,size,J,DNA,CDR3
NA,TRBV10-3,NA,TRBJ1-3,TGTGCCCATAGGGAGGGAAGTGGAAACACCATATATTTT,CAHREGSGNTIYF
TRBD1,TRBV7-9,NA,TRBJ1-2,TGTGCCAGCAGCTTCAGGGGGCAAGGCTATGGCTACACCTTC,CASSFRGQGYGYTF
TRBD2,TRBV11-1,NA,TRBJ2-5,TGTGCCAGCAGCTCTAGCGGGGGGTTGGAGACCCAGTACTTC,CASSSSGGLETQYF
NA,TRBV6-6,NA,TRBJ1-5,TGTGCCAGCAGACAGGACAGAACTAATCAGCCCCAGCATTTT,CASRQDRTNQPQHF
NA,TRBV30,NA,TRBJ2-1,TGTGCCTGGACTGCTGGCTTCTCCTACAATGAGCAGTTCTTC,CAWTAGFSYNEQFF
TRBD1,TRBV11-3,medium-sized,TRBJ2-2,TGTGCCAGCAGCGCCGGGACAGGGTATGGATCCACCGGGGAGCTGTTTTTT,CASSAGTGYGSTGELFF
NA,TRBV6-5,NA,TRBJ1-6,TGTGCCAGCATGTCGGGGAGGCATAATTCACCCCTCCACTTT,CASMSGRHNSPLHF
NA,TRBV28,NA,TRBJ2-7,TGTGCCAGCAGCCAGAATTACGAGCAGTACTTC,CASSQNYEQYF
NA,TRBV6-6,NA,TRBJ1-1,TGTGCCAGCAGTTTTGCTCCGCCGGGTTACACTGAAGCTTTCTTT,CASSFAPPGYTEAFF
NA,TRBV10-2,NA,TRBJ1-3,TGCGCCAGCAACGCGAGAGGGGGAGCTGGAAACACCATATATTTT,CASNARGGAGNTIYF
NA,TRBV7-2,NA,TRBJ1-6,TGTGCCAGCACCCAATTAGCCGGCGGTTATAATTCACCCCTCCACTTT,CASTQLAGGYNSPLHF
NA,TRBV5-1,NA,TRBJ1-1,TGCGCCAGCAGCTTCACAGGGAGTGGGGTGAACACTGAAGCTTTCTTT,CASSFTGSGVNTEAFF
NA,TRBV7-9,once,TRBJ2-7,TGTGCCAGCAGTAAAGCAGCGACGTCAAACGAGCAGTACTTC,CASSKAATSNEQYF
NA,TRBV7-8,NA,TRBJ1-2,TGTGCCAGCAGCTTAGCACAGCATTATGGCTACACCTTC,CASSLAQHYGYTF
TRBD1,TRBV28,NA,TRBJ1-2,TGTGCCAGCAGTCCCCATGGACAGGGGGTTTTTGGCTACACCTTC,CASSPHGQGVFGYTF
TRBD2,TRBV19,NA,TRBJ2-2,TGTGCCAGTAGACTAGCGGGGGGGTCCACCGGGGAGCTGTTTTTT,CASRLAGGSTGELFF
NA,TRBV3-1/TRBV3-2,NA,TRBJ1-5,TGTGCCAGCAGCCAAGACCATAGCAATCAGCCCCAGCATTTT,CASSQDHSNQPQHF
TRBD1,TRBV7-2,few,TRBJ1-1,TGTGCCAGCAAACCGGGACAGGGGAACACTGAAGCTTTCTTT,CASKPGQGNTEAFF
TRBD2,TRBV7-2,NA,TRBJ2-3,TGTGCCAGCAGCTTAGGGCGGGGGGGCCCCACAGATACGCAGTATTTT,CASSLGRGGPTDTQYF
TRBD1,TRBV4-1,once,TRBJ1-2,TGCGCCAGCAGCCAAGTCAGGGACAGCTTAGGATATGGCTACACCTTC,CASSQVRDSLGYGYTF
NA,TRBV14,NA,TRBJ2-7,TGTGCCAGCAGCCGCGAGGCTGCGAGCTCCTACGAGCAGTACTTC,CASSREAASSYEQYF
TRBD1,TRBV14,NA,TRBJ2-7,TGTGCCAGCAGCCTACCGGGACAGGGGCTCTACGAGCAGTACTTC,CASSLPGQGLYEQYF
TRBD1,TRBV9,NA,TRBJ1-2,TGTGCCAGCAGCCCTCACGCAGGGGGCACAAACTATGGCTACACCTTC,CASSPHAGGTNYGYTF
TRBD1,TRBV5-1,few,TRBJ1-5,TGCGCCAGCAGCACCGGGACAGGTAATCAGCCCCAGCATTTT,CASSTGTGNQPQHF
TRBD1,TRBV18,NA,TRBJ1-1,TGTGCCAGCTCACGGGACAGGGGAAACACTGAAGCTTTCTTT,CASSRDRGNTEAFF
NA,TRBV3-1/TRBV3-2,NA,TRBJ1-5,TGTGCCAGCAGCCAAGCCGTAGATGCCACAGGTTACAATCAGCCCCAGCATTTT,CASSQAVDATGYNQPQHF
TRBD1,TRBV29-1,NA,TRBJ2-1,TGCAGCGTTGACGTTGGACAGGGGATGGTCGGTGAGCAGTTCTTC,CSVDVGQGMVGEQFF
NA,TRBV7-2,NA,TRBJ1-3,TGTGCCAGCAGCTTAGTAGGACCCAGCACAGGTCACTCTGGAAACACCATATATTTT,CASSLVGPSTGHSGNTIYF
TRBD2,TRBV9,NA,TRBJ2-1,TGTGCCAGCAGCGTAGAGGGGACTACCTACAATGAGCAGTTCTTC,CASSVEGTTYNEQFF
NA,TRBV7-9,few,TRBJ2-7,TGTGCCAGCAGCTTAGGAGAGCCAAGCGAGCAGTACTTC,CASSLGEPSEQYF
TRBD1,TRBV29-1,NA,TRBJ1-2,TGCAGCGCTTGGACAGGGCAACGGGATGGCTACACCTTC,CSAWTGQRDGYTF
TRBD1,TRBV5-4,NA,TRBJ1-6,TGTGCCAGCAGACTGACAGGGAGGAATTCACCCCTCCACTTT,CASRLTGRNSPLHF
TRBD1,TRBV2,NA,TRBJ2-3,TGTGCCAGAACAGGGGAGAGCACAGATACGCAGTATTTT,CARTGESTDTQYF
TRBD2,TRBV7-2,NA,TRBJ2-7,TGTGCCAGCAGCCACCGGACGAGCGGGGGCCTTACGTCGAAGCAGTACTTC,CASSHRTSGGLTSKQYF
TRBD2,TRBV19,few,TRBJ2-1,TGTGCCAGTAGTAGCGGGGGGGATTACAATGAGCAGTTCTTC,CASSSGGDYNEQFF
TRBD1,TRBV3-1/TRBV3-2,once,TRBJ1-3,TGTGCCAGCAGCACGGGACAGGGAAACACCATATATTTT,CASSTGQGNTIYF
TRBD1,TRBV18,NA,TRBJ2-6,TGTGCCAGCTCACTGGGGACAGGGGGCGCTGGGGCCAACGTCCTGACTTTC,CASSLGTGGAGANVLTF
NA,TRBV19,NA,TRBJ2-3,TGTGCCAGTAGCCCGCGGAGTGTCGCAGATACGCAGTATTTT,CASSPRSVADTQYF
TRBD1,TRBV9,once,TRBJ2-3,TGTGCCAGCAGCGTAGTAACCGGGACAGGGTTGGGCACAGATACGCAGTATTTT,CASSVVTGTGLGTDTQYF
NA,TRBV19,NA,TRBJ1-4,TGTGCCAGTAGTATAGAGAGGACAACCGAAAAACTGTTTTTT,CASSIERTTEKLFF
TRBD1,TRBV7-8,once,TRBJ1-2,TGTGCCAGCAGCCGTCGGGGACAGGGGGCGTTCGGCTACACCTTC,CASSRRGQGAFGYTF
TRBD2,TRBV24-1,once,TRBJ2-7,TGTGCCACCAGTGCCGAGCGGGGGGCTACCTACGAGCAGTACTTC,CATSAERGATYEQYF
TRBD1,TRBV10-3,NA,TRBJ1-2,TGTGCCATCAGCGAAACAGGGGGCTATGGCTACACCTTC,CAISETGGYGYTF
NA,TRBV9,NA,TRBJ2-3,TGTGCCAGCAGCGTAGGGCCTCTTGTGGCAGATACGCAGTATTTT,CASSVGPLVADTQYF
NA,TRBV29-1,NA,TRBJ2-1,TGCAGCGTTGCTATGATACAGGGTGGCAATGAGCAGTTCTTC,CSVAMIQGGNEQFF
NA,TRBV14,NA,TRBJ1-6,TGTGCCAGCAGCCAAGTAGGGGGTTCACCCCTCCACTTT,CASSQVGGSPLHF
TRBD2,TRBV6-6,NA,TRBJ2-2,TGTGCCAGCCTCGTGGCGGGGGGGCGAGGCGGGGAGCTGTTTTTT,CASLVAGGRGGELFF
TRBD1,TRBV10-3,NA,TRBJ1-6,TGTGCCATCAGTGAGGACAGGGGGTTAGGTTCACCCCTCCACTTT,CAISEDRGLGSPLHF
NA,TRBV18,NA,TRBJ1-5,TGTGCCAGCTCACCGAACAGTGCTAATCAGCCCCAGCATTTT,CASSPNSANQPQHF
TRBD1,TRBV3-1/TRBV3-2,NA,TRBJ2-7,TGTGCCAGCAGCCTCGACAGGGGTGGCGAGCAGTACTTC,CASSLDRGGEQYF
NA,TRBV3-1/TRBV3-2,medium-sized,TRBJ1-6,TGTGCCAGCACCCGGGACTTACGAAATTCACCCCTCCACTTT,CASTRDLRNSPLHF
TRBD2,TRBV24-1,NA,TRBJ2-1,TGTGCCACCAGTGACTCCGGGACTACAAATTACAATGAGCAGTTCTTC,CATSDSGTTNYNEQFF
NA,TRBV24-1,NA,TRBJ2-1,TGTGCCACCAGTGATTTGTGGGACAACTACAATGAGCAGTTCTTC,CATSDLWDNYNEQFF